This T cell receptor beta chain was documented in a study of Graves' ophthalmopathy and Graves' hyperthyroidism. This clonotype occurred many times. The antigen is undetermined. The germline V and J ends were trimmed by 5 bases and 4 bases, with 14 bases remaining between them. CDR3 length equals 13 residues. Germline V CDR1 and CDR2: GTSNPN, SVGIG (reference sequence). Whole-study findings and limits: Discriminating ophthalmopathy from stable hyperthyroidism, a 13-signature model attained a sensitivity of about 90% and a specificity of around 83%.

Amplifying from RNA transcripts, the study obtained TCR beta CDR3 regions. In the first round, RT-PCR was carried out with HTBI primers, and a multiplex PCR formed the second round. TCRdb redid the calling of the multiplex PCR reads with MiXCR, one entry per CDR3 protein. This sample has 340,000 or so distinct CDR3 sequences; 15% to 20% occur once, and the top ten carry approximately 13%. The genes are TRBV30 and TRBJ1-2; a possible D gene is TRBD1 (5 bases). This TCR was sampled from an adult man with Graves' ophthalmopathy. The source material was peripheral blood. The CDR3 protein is CAWSQGRGYGYTF. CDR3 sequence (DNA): TGTGCCTGGTCCCAGGGCCGGGGCTATGGCTACACCTTC.